The 3 T cell receptor beta chains below come from one sample, sequenced in a study of blood T cell repertoires in COVID-19. Profiling relied on immunoSEQ multiplex PCR, and the TCRdb table lists in-frame clones only, not all of them. The table includes about 130,000 clones, approximately 70% detected once. Sequenced material: peripheral blood. The receptors stem from a woman between 70 and 85 years old with acute or convalescent COVID-19.

This rearrangement joins TRBV4-3 to TRBJ2-2, with a tentative D call TRBD2 (6 bases). Germline-derived CDR1 and CDR2 are LGHNA and YSLEER. CDR3 size: 14 residues. With 6 bases removed from V and 6 bases from J, the gap between germline ends came to 14 bases. The CDR3 nucleotides read TGCGCCAGCAGTGTGGAGGGGACGGCCGGGGAGCTGTTTTTT. Amino acids: CASSVEGTAGELFF.

The chain employs TRBV11-2 and TRBJ2-1; TRBD2 agrees at 12 bases. The V gene end was trimmed by 5 bases and the J gene end by 2 bases; junction bases not matched to a gene: 7. CDR3 length equals 17 residues. Germline assignment: CDR1 SGHAT and CDR2 FQNNGV. The chain's CDR3 is CASSETSGSNTYNEQFF. The CDR3 DNA follows: TGTGCCAGCAGCGAGACTAGCGGGAGTAACACCTACAATGAGCAGTTCTTC.

The chain recombines TRBV20-1 with TRBJ1-1; no clear D gene. CDR3 length: 11 amino acids. With 2 bases removed from V and 8 bases from J, the gap between germline ends came to 9 bases. Germline lookup yields CDR1 DFQATT and CDR2 SNEGSKA (reference sequence). The CDR3 protein is CSARFRMEAFF. The CDR3 bases are TGCAGTGCTAGATTTCGTATGGAAGCTTTCTTT.